This T cell receptor beta chain derives from a study of regulatory T cells in long-lasting Graves disease. Study observations and caveats: Thyroid tissue was not sampled; only peripheral blood was.

Germline V gene data show CDR1 as MNHEY and CDR2 as SVGAGI. Deletions cut 0 bases from V and 5 bases from J, with 23 bases between. This CDR3 is built from 18 residues. To make TCR beta libraries, researchers used iRepertoire HTBI primers and Arm-PCR of CDR3 regions. TCRdb called the multiplex PCR reads again in MiXCR, with one record for every CDR3 protein. The sample has around 450,000 distinct CDR3 sequences, roughly 21% seen once; the top ten hold roughly 7%. As to time point: persistent/refractory GD, antithyroid drugs over 5 years with positive TRAb. Making the TCR library involved RNA that had been extracted from PBMCs. This clonotype was counted at least ten times. What it binds is unknown.

The source was peripheral blood mononuclear cells (PBMCs), collected when the disease was refractory, from a patient treated with antithyroid drugs. This TCR was recovered from a female donor with Graves disease. The chain links TRBV6-5 to TRBJ2-7, with D perhaps matching TRBD2 (5 bases). DNA for the CDR3: TGTGCCAGCAGTTACTCGGCCCCAGGTCGAGCCGGGAAGCACGAGCAGTACTTC. This encodes CASSYSAPGRAGKHEQYF.